Below, 18 T cell receptor beta chains from the same sample are listed, as sequenced in a study of patients and donors after allogeneic stem cell transplantation. TCRdb used MiXCR to reprocess the RT-PCR reads, holding one entry per CDR3 protein. The data hold about 230,000 distinct CDR3 sequences, with approximately 14% observed a single time. Material for sequencing was blood, either unsorted or a sorted T cell fraction (not recorded which). Source of these receptors: a human donor who was either an allogeneic HSCT recipient or a stem cell or donor lymphocyte infusion donor (not recorded which). It is not recorded whose cells these are; they may come from a transplant donor.

This clonotype has ten or more counts. The V gene is TRBV20-1, the J gene TRBJ1-1; no firm D call. The CDR3 is 15 amino acids. Per germline, CDR1 DFQATT and CDR2 SNEGSKA (reference sequence). Trimming cost V 1 base and J 5 bases, with 17 bases left between them. CDR3 DNA sequence: TGCAGTGCTAGAGTTCCGGGAATGGGAGAGACTGAAGCTTTCTTT. This translates into CSARVPGMGETEAFF.

This clonotype was found many times. V usage is TRBV29-1 and J usage is TRBJ2-1, with 14 bases lining up with TRBD2. CDR3 length: 17 residues. CDR1 is SQVTM, CDR2 ANQGSEA, per germline. The ends lost 2 bases at V and 6 bases at J; junction bases unmatched: 9. CDR3 residues: CSVEKRTSGRQTNEQFF. CDR3 sequence (DNA): TGCAGCGTTGAAAAACGGACTAGCGGGAGGCAAACCAATGAGCAGTTCTTC.

This clonotype was found a few times. The chain joins TRBV7-8 to TRBJ1-2, with D perhaps matching TRBD1 (6 bases). The ends were cut back, 4 bases at V and 5 bases at J, with 20 bases in the middle. The CDR3 loop spans 16 amino acids. The germline gives CDR1 SGHVS, CDR2 FQNEAQ. The CDR3 region is CASSSSPGAATYGYTF. The CDR3 DNA is TGTGCCAGCAGCTCATCCCCGGGGGCAGCTACGTATGGCTACACCTTC.

The chain couples TRBV7-2 to TRBJ1-4; D gene ambiguous. Germline V gene lookup returns CDR1 SGHTA and CDR2 FQGNSA. The length of the CDR3 is 15 residues. Deletions cut 1 base from V and 1 base from J, with 7 bases between. The CDR3 sequence: CASSLVGRTNEKLFF. The CDR3 bases are TGTGCCAGCAGCTTAGTCGGCAGAACTAATGAAAAACTGTTTTTT.

The chain employs TRBV29-1 and TRBJ2-2; no reliable D call. Germline CDR1 and CDR2: SQVTM and ANQGSEA. This CDR3 contains 13 residues. V was clipped by 5 bases and J by 5 bases, with 12 bases between them. The CDR3 DNA is TGCAGCGTTAATAGGGCTCGTACCGGGGAGCTGTTTTTT. Translation: CSVNRARTGELFF.

The gene calls are TRBV20-1 and TRBJ1-1; possible D gene TRBD1, 6 bases. Germline lookup yields CDR1 DFQATT and CDR2 SNEGSKA (reference sequence). CDR3 length equals 15 residues. The V gene lost 3 bases and the J gene lost 0 bases, with 14 bases spanning the gap. CDR3 sequence: CSASAAGAMNTEAFF. The DNA of the CDR3 is TGCAGTGCTAGTGCGGCAGGGGCTATGAACACTGAAGCTTTCTTT.

The chain couples TRBV6-2 or TRBV6-3 to TRBJ1-4; unclear D gene. Germline V gene lookup returns CDR1 MNHEY and CDR2 SVGEGT. The V end lost 6 bases, the J end lost 0 bases, and 14 bases lay between the germline ends. The length of the CDR3 is 16 residues. The DNA for the CDR3 is TGTGCCAGCAGAATCGGACCGAAGGCAACTAATGAAAAACTGTTTTTT. Its protein is CASRIGPKATNEKLFF.

The V gene is TRBV11-3, the J gene TRBJ2-6; 7 bases are shared with TRBD1. The V gene's germline CDR1 is SGHNT and CDR2 YENEEA. V lost 1 base to trimming and J lost 0 bases; unmatched junction nucleotides: 3. The CDR3 is 17 residues long. The CDR3 DNA reads as TGTGCCAGCAGCTTAGGGGACAGACTCTCTGGGGCCAACGTCCTGACTTTC. Protein sequence: CASSLGDRLSGANVLTF. Looking up the rest from reference TRBV11-3 and TRBJ2-6 gives the full variable domain: EAGVVQSPRYKIIEKKQPVAFWCNPISGHNTLYWYLQNLGQGPELLIRYENEEAVDDSQLPKDRFSAERLKGVDSTLKIQPAELGDSAVYLCASSLGDRLSGANVLTFGAGSRLTVL.

In this sample, this clonotype turned up a few times. This chain connects TRBV27 to TRBJ2-3, with D perhaps TRBD1 (5 bases). Germline V gene data show CDR1 as MNHEY and CDR2 as SMNVEV (reference sequence). The CDR3 runs to 13 residues. V lost 1 base, J lost 5 bases, and 7 bases lay in between. DNA of the CDR3: TGTGCCAGCAGTTTATTAGGGGAAGATACGCAGTATTTT. This gives the protein CASSLLGEDTQYF.

Only a few counts were recorded for this clonotype. V usage is TRBV25-1 and J usage is TRBJ1-4, with D possibly TRBD1 on 6 matching bases. The V and J ends lost 1 base and 3 bases respectively, with 9 bases between them. Per germline, CDR1 MGHDK and CDR2 SYGVNS. The CDR3 has 15 amino acids. DNA for the CDR3: TGTGCCAGCAGTGAATCGGGGGCGGCTAATGAAAAACTGTTTTTT. Translation: CASSESGAANEKLFF.

The CDR3 DNA reads TGTGCCAGCAGCTCGACCCTGGGAGACTATGGCTACACCTTC. It translates to CASSSTLGDYGYTF. J is TRBJ1-2 and V is TRBV7-9; D not certain. The CDR3 is 14 amino acids. With 4 bases removed from V and 3 bases from J, the gap between germline ends came to 12 bases. Germline V gene sequence: CDR1 SEHNR, CDR2 FQNEAQ (reference sequence).

V gene TRBV6-5 combines with J gene TRBJ2-7; 11 bases map to TRBD1. From germline, CDR1 is MNHEY and CDR2 SVGAGI. V was pared by 4 bases and J by 5 bases, with 7 bases of the junction left unmatched. There are 15 residues in the CDR3. The CDR3 here is CASSSGRTGGNEQYF. For the CDR3, the DNA is TGTGCCAGCAGTTCGGGGAGGACAGGGGGCAACGAGCAGTACTTC.

The V gene is TRBV7-2, the J gene TRBJ2-1; 9 nucleotides align to TRBD2. This CDR3 comprises 16 residues. After removal of 5 bases from V and 4 bases from J, the junction contained 9 bases not matched to a gene. Looked up from germline, CDR1 is SGHTA and CDR2 is FQGNSA. The CDR3 loop reads CASSAQGSGSYNEQFF. CDR3 coding DNA: TGTGCCAGCAGCGCCCAGGGTAGCGGGAGTTACAATGAGCAGTTCTTC.

The chain links TRBV6-1 to TRBJ2-7; 14 positions agree with TRBD2. The germline V gene encodes CDR1 MNHNS and CDR2 SASEGT. The CDR3 contains 16 residues. J gave up 4 bases and V 6 bases, and 8 bases lay outside the gene matches. Here the CDR3 reads CASSHATSGRVYEQYF. Written as DNA, the CDR3 is TGTGCCAGCAGCCACGCGACTAGCGGGAGGGTTTACGAGCAGTACTTC.

This clonotype appeared a few times. This chain joins TRBV3-1 and TRBJ1-4; 9 bases line up with TRBD1. Germline loops: CDR1 LGHDT, CDR2 YNNKEL (reference sequence). The CDR3 totals 15 residues. The ends lost 2 bases at V and 4 bases at J; junction bases unmatched: 2. DNA of the CDR3: TGTGCCAGCAGCCAAATGACAGGGGGTAATGAAAAACTGTTTTTT. Residues: CASSQMTGGNEKLFF.

This clonotype was seen many times. The chain recombines TRBV12-3 or TRBV12-4 with TRBJ2-3, with 10 bases matching TRBD2. This CDR3 is built from 15 residues. The ends lost 7 bases at V and 4 bases at J; junction bases unmatched: 8. The CDR3 sequence: CASTQLAGMADTQYF. Written as DNA, the CDR3 is TGTGCCAGCACCCAACTAGCGGGAATGGCAGATACGCAGTATTTT.

This clonotype was counted at least ten times. The chain employs TRBV5-1 and TRBJ2-1; no clear D. The V gene's germline CDR1 is SGHRS and CDR2 YFSETQ. CDR3 size: 16 residues. Trimming cost V 0 bases and J 0 bases, with 10 bases left between them. CDR3 amino acids: CASSLAPSISYNEQFF. CDR3 nucleotides: TGCGCCAGCAGCTTGGCCCCGAGTATCTCCTACAATGAGCAGTTCTTC.

This clonotype was counted between two and nine times. The V call is TRBV29-1, the J call TRBJ1-2, with TRBD1 matching over 12 bases. The germline V gene encodes CDR1 SQVTM and CDR2 ANQGSEA. The length of the CDR3 is 13 residues. The CDR3 reads CRPGTGGGYGYTF. In DNA, the CDR3 is TGCAGACCCGGGACAGGGGGCGGGTATGGCTACACCTTC.